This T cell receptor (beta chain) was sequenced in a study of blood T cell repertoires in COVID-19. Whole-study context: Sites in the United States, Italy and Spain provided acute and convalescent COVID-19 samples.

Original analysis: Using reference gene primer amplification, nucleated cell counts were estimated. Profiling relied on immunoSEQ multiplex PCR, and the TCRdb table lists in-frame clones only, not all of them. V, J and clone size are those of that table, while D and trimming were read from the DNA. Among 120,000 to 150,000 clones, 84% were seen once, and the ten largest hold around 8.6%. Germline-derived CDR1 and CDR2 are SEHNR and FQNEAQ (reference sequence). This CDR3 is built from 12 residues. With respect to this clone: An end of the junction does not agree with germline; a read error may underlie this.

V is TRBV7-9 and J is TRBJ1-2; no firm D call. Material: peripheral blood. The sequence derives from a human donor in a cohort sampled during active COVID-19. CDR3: CASSLGVYGYTF. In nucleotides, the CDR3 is TGTGCCAGCAGTTTAGGAGTCTATGGCTACACCTTC.